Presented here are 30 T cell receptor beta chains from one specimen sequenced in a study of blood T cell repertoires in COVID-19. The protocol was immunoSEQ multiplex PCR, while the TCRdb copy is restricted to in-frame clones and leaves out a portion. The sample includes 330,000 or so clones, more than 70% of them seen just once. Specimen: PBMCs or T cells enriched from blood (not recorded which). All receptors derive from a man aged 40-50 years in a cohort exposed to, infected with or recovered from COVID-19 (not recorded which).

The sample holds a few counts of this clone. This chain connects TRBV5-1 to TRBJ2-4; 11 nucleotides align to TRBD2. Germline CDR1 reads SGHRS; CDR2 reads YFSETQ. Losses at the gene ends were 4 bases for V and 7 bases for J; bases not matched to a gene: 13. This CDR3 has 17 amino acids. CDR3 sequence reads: CASSHGQLAGDSNIQYF. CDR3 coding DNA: TGCGCCAGCAGCCACGGCCAACTAGCGGGAGACTCTAACATTCAGTACTTC.

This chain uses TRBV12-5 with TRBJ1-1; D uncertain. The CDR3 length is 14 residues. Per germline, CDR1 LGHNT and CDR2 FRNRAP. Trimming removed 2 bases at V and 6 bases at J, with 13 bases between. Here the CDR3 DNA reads TGTGCTAGTGGTTTGTCCCTTGACATTTCTGAAGCTTTCTTT. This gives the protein CASGLSLDISEAFF. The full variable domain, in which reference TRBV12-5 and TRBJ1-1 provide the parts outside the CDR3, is DARVTQTPRHKVTEMGQEVTMRCQPILGHNTVFWYRQTMMQGLELLAYFRNRAPLDDSGMPKDRFSAEMPDATLATLKIQPSEPRDSAVYFCASGLSLDISEAFFGQGTRLTVV.

The CDR3 DNA reads TGTGCCAGCAGCGGAAACCGGGACAGGGGGAGCATAGTGGAGCCCCAGCATTTT. It encodes CASSGNRDRGSIVEPQHF. The J gene is TRBJ1-5, the V gene TRBV5-5; TRBD1 agrees at 11 bases. CDR1 and CDR2 (germline): SGHKS, YYEKEE (reference sequence). The CDR3 consists of 18 residues. J lost 8 bases, V lost 4 bases, and 17 bases had no gene match.

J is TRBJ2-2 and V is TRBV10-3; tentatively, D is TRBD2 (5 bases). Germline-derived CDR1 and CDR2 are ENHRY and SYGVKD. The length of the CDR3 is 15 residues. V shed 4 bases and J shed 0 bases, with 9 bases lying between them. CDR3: CAISVTGSNTGELFF. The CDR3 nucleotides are TGTGCCATCAGTGTGACGGGGTCGAACACCGGGGAGCTGTTTTTT.

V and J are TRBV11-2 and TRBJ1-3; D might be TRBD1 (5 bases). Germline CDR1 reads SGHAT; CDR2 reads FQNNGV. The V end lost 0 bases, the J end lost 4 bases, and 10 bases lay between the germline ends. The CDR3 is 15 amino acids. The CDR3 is CASSLDAGVGNTIYF. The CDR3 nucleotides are TGTGCCAGCAGCTTAGATGCGGGGGTCGGAAACACCATATATTTT. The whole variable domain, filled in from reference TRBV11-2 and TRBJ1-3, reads EAGVAQSPRYKIIEKRQSVAFWCNPISGHATLYWYQQILGQGPKLLIQFQNNGVVDDSQLPKDRFSAERLKGVDSTLKIQPAKLEDSAVYLCASSLDAGVGNTIYFGEGSWLTVV.

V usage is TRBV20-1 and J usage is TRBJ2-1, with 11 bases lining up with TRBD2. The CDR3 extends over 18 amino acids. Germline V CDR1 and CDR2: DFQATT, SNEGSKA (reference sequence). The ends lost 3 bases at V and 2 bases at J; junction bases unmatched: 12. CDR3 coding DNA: TGCAGTGCTAGTCCGAGCGTCACTAGCGGGGGCCCCTACAATGAGCAGTTCTTC. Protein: CSASPSVTSGGPYNEQFF.

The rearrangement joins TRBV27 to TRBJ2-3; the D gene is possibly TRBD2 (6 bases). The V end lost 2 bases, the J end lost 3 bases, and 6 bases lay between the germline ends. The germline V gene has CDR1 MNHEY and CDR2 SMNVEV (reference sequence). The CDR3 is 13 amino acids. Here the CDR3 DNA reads TGTGCCAGCAGTTTACGGGGGACAGATACGCAGTATTTT. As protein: CASSLRGTDTQYF.

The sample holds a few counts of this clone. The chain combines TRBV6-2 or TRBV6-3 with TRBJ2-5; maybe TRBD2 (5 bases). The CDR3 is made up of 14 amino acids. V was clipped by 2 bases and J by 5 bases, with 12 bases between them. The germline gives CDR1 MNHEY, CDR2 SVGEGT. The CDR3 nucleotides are TGTGCCAGCAGTTACCAGCGGAGTGGGGAGACCCAGTACTTC. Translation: CASSYQRSGETQYF.

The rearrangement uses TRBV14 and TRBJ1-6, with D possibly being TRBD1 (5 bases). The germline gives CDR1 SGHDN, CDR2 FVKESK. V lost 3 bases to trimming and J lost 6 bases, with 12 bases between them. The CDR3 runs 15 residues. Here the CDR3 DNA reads TGTGCCAGCAGCCAGGGGCCGTCGGTTAATTCACCCCTCCACTTT. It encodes CASSQGPSVNSPLHF.

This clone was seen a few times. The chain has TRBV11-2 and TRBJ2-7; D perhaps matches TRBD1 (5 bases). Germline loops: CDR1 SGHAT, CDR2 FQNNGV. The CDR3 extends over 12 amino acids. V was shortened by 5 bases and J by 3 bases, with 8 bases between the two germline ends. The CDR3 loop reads CASSAQDYEQYF. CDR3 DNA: TGTGCCAGCAGCGCACAGGACTACGAGCAGTACTTC.

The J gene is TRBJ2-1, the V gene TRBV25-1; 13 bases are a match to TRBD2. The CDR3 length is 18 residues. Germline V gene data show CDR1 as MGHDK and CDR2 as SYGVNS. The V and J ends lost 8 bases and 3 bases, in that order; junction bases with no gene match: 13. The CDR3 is CASGETTSGRANYNEQFF. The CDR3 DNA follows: TGTGCCAGCGGGGAAACAACTAGCGGGAGGGCCAACTACAATGAGCAGTTCTTC.

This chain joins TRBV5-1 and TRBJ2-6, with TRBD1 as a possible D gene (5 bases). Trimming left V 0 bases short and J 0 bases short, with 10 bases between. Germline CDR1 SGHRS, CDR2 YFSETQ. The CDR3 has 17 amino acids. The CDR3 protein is CASSLAFRASGANVLTF. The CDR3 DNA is TGCGCCAGCAGCTTGGCCTTCAGGGCCTCTGGGGCCAACGTCCTGACTTTC.

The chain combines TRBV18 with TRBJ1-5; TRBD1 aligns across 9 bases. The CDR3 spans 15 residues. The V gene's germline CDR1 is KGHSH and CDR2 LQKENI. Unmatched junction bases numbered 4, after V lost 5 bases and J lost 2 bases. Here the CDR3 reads CASSGQGTGNQPQHF. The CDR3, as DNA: TGTGCCAGCTCAGGACAGGGGACGGGCAATCAGCCCCAGCATTTT.

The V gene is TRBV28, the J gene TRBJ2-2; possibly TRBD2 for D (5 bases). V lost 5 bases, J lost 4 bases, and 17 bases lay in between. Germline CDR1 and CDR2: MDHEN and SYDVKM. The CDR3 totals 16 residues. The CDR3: CASSPMDSLGTGELFF. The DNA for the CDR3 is TGTGCCAGCAGTCCGATGGACTCCTTGGGCACCGGGGAGCTGTTTTTT.

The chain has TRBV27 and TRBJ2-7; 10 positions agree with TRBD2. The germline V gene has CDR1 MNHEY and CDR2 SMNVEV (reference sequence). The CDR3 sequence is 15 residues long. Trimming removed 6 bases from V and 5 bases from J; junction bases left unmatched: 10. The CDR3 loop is CASSPSGRRSHEQYF. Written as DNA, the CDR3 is TGTGCCAGCAGCCCTAGCGGGAGAAGGTCCCACGAGCAGTACTTC.

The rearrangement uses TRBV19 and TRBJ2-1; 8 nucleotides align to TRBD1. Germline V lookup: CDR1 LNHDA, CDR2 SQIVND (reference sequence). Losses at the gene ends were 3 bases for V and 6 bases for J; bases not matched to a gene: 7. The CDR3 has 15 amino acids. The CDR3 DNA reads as TGTGCCAGTAGTATTTGGGACAGGAGTCGCAATGAGCAGTTCTTC. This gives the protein CASSIWDRSRNEQFF.

This CDR3 reads CASSFPVADLRADTQYF. The CDR3 DNA follows: TGCGCCAGCAGCTTTCCAGTAGCGGACCTAAGGGCAGATACGCAGTATTTT. The V call is TRBV5-1, the J call TRBJ2-3; TRBD2 is a possible D gene (6 bases). Germline values: CDR1 SGHRS, CDR2 YFSETQ. Trimming cost V 2 bases and J 4 bases, with 20 bases left between them. This CDR3 is 17 amino acids long.

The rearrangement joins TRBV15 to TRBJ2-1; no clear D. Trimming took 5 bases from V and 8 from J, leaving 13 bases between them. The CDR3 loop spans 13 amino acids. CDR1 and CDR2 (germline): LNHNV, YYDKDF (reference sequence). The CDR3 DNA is TGTGCCACCAGCCGCACCGGGTCGTATGAGCAGTTCTTC. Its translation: CATSRTGSYEQFF.

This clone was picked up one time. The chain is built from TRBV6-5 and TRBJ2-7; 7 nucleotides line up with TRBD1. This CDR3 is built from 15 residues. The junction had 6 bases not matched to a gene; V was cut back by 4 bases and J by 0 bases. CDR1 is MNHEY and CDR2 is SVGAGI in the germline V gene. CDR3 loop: CASSSDRATSYEQYF. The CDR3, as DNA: TGTGCCAGCAGTTCCGACAGGGCAACCTCCTACGAGCAGTACTTC.

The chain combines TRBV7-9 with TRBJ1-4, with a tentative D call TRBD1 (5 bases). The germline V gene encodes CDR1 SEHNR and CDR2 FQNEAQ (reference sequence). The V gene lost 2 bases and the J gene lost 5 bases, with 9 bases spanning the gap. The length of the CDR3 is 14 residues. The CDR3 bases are TGTGCCAGCAGCTTACGGCGGGACAATGAAAAACTGTTTTTT. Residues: CASSLRRDNEKLFF.

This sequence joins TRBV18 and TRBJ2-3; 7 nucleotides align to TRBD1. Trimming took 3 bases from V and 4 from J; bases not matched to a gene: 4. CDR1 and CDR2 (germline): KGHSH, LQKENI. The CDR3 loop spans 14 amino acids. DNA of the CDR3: TGTGCCAGCTCACCTACAGGGGATGCAGATACGCAGTATTTT. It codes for CASSPTGDADTQYF. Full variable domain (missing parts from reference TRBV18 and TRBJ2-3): NAGVMQNPRHLVRRRGQEARLRCSPMKGHSHVYWYRQLPEEGLKFMVYLQKENIIDESGMPKERFSAEFPKEGPSILRIQQVVRGDSAAYFCASSPTGDADTQYFGPGTRLTVL.

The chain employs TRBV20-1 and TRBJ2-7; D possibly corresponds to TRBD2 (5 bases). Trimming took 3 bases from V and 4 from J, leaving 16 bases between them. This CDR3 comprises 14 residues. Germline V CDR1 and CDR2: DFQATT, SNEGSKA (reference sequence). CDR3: CSASMISSRYEQYF. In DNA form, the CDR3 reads TGCAGTGCTAGTATGATTTCTAGCAGGTACGAGCAGTACTTC.

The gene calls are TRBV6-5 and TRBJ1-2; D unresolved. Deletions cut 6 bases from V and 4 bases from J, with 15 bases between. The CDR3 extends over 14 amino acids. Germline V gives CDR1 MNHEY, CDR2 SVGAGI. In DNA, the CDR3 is TGTGCCAGCAGCCTCACCAGGCTGAGCTATGGCTACACCTTC. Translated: CASSLTRLSYGYTF.

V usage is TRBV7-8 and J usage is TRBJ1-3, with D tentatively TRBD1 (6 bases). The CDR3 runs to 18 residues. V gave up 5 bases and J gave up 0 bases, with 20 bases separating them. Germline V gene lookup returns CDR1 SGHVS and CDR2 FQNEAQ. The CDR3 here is CASSPEARGGHSGNTIYF. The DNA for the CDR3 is TGTGCCAGCAGCCCAGAGGCCAGGGGTGGCCACTCTGGAAACACCATATATTTT.

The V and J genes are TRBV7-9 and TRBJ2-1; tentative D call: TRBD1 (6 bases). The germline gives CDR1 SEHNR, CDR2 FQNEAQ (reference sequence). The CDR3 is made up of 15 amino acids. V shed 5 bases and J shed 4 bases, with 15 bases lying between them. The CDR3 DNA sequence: TGTGCCAGCAGCCGACTACGGGACACATACAATGAGCAGTTCTTC. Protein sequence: CASSRLRDTYNEQFF.

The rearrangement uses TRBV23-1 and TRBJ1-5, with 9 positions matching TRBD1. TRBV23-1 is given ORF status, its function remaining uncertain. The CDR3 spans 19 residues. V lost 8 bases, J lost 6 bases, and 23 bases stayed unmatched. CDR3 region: CASAIPVTPQGARSQPQHF. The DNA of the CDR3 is TGCGCCAGCGCCATACCCGTCACTCCACAGGGGGCGCGAAGTCAGCCCCAGCATTTT.

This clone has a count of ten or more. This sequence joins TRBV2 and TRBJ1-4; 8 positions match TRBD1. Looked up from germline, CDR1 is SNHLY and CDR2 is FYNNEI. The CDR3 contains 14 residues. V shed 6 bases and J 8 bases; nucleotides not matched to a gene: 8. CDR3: CASRGDRGYEKLFF. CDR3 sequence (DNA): TGTGCCAGCAGAGGAGACAGGGGTTACGAAAAACTGTTTTTT. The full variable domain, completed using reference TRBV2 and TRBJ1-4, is EPEVTQTPSHQVTQMGQEVILRCVPISNHLYFYWYRQILGQKVEFLVSFYNNEISEKSEIFDDQFSVERPDGSNFTLKIRSTKLEDSAMYFCASRGDRGYEKLFFGSGTQLSVL.

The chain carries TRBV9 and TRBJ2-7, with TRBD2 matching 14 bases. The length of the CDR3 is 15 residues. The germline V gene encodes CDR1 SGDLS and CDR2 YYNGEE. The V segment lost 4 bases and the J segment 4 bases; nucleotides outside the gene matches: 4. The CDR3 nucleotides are TGTGCCAGCAGCCCGGGGACTAGCGGGAGTTACGAGCAGTACTTC. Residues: CASSPGTSGSYEQYF.

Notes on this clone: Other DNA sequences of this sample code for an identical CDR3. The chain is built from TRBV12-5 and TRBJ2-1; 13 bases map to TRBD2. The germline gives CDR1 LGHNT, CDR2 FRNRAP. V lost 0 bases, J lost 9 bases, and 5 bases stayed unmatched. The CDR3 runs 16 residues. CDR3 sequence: CASGLVLAGGPGEQFF. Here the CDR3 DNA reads TGTGCTAGTGGTTTGGTACTAGCGGGAGGGCCTGGTGAGCAGTTCTTC.

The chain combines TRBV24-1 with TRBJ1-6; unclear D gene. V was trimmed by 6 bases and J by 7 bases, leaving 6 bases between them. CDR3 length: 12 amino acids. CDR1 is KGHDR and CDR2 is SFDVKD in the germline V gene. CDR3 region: CATSLGNSPLHF. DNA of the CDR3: TGTGCCACCAGTCTGGGCAATTCACCCCTCCACTTT.